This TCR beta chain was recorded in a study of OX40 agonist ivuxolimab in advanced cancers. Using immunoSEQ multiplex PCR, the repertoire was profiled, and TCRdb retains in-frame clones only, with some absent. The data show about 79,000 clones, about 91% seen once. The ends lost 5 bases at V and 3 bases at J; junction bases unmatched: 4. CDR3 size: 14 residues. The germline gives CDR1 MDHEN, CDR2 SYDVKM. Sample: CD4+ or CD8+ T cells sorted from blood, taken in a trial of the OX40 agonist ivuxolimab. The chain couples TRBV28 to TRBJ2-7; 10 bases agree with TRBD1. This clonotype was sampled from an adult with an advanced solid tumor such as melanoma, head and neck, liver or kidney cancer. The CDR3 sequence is CASSKTGGIYEQYF. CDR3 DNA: TGTGCCAGCAGTAAGACAGGGGGCATCTACGAGCAGTACTTC.